Presented here are 4 T cell receptor beta chains from one specimen sequenced in a study of T cell repertoires in cytomegalovirus infection. TCRdb processed the reads anew with MiXCR; each CDR3 protein has one entry. Here the sample spans approximately 240,000 distinct CDR3 sequences, about 12% being singletons. Sequencing was carried out using PBMCs. The receptors derive from a human donor in good health (CMV status not recorded). Some clones in this sample may be carry-over from other donors' samples.

This clonotype was seen more than once but under ten times. This sequence joins TRBV7-2 and TRBJ1-3; weak D call: TRBD1 (6 bases). The CDR3 is 17 amino acids. Germline loops: CDR1 SGHTA, CDR2 FQGNSA. The V end was cut by 1 base, the J end by 2 bases, with 15 bases between. The chain's CDR3 is CASSLGGPTGPGNTIYF. The CDR3 DNA reads as TGTGCCAGCAGCTTAGGTGGACCAACAGGGCCTGGAAACACCATATATTTT.

This clonotype was found many times. This rearrangement joins TRBV7-8 to TRBJ2-3; D remains ambiguous. Trimming left V 1 base short and J 4 bases short, with 12 bases between. Germline-derived CDR1 and CDR2 are SGHVS and FQNEAQ. The CDR3 runs to 15 residues. DNA of the CDR3: TGTGCCAGCAGCTTAGTCCCTCAGGAGTCAGATACGCAGTATTTT. This gives the protein CASSLVPQESDTQYF.

V and J are TRBV18 and TRBJ2-2, with D unclear. Germline CDR1 reads KGHSH; CDR2 reads LQKENI. The length of the CDR3 is 16 residues. Trimming shortened V by 1 base and J by 0 bases, and 9 bases separated the two germline ends. CDR3 bases: TGTGCCAGCTCACCACAGACCCTGGCGAACACCGGGGAGCTGTTTTTT. Translation: CASSPQTLANTGELFF.

This clonotype was seen only a few times. The chain uses TRBV5-6 and TRBJ2-3; D is unresolved. Trimming cost V 2 bases and J 6 bases, with 10 bases left between them. Germline loops: CDR1 SGHDT, CDR2 YYEEEE. The CDR3 is 13 amino acids. CDR3 loop: CASSFQELDTQYF. The CDR3 DNA sequence: TGTGCCAGCAGCTTTCAGGAGTTGGATACGCAGTATTTT.